This T cell receptor (beta chain) was found in a study of CXCR3-negative and CXCR3-positive naive CD8 T cells. The CDR3 spans 15 residues. UMI-labeled 5' RACE TRB cDNA libraries were prepared from the cells. TCRdb reprocessed the 5' RACE reads and reports one entry per CDR3 protein, with no DNA. The sample table includes tens of thousands of distinct CDR3 sequences. The chain combines TRBV12-3 or TRBV12-4 with TRBJ1-1; lacking DNA, the TRBD1 call made by TCRdb goes unchecked. The receptor was derived from a human donor in good health. Some clones in this sample may be carry-over from other donors' samples. The specimen was naive CXCR3- CD8+ T cells from blood. The subset was: CD45RO-CCR7+CD27+CD95- naive CD8+ T cells lacking CXCR3 (TNR3-). This chain's CDR3 is CASSLIDRARAEAFF.